This TCR beta chain was captured by sequencing in a study of neoadjuvant anti-PD-1 for oral cavity cancer (dated by TCRdb to about 2021). Turning to the overall study: Patients mostly received three to four biweekly doses of nivolumab at 3 mg/kg before curative-intent surgical resection. Patients without progression received a fourth nivolumab dose around day 43 and underwent definitive surgical resection on days 50-56. Patients with complete response, partial response or stable disease by RECIST 1.1 were defined as responders, whereas patients with progression were defined as non-responders. The parent correlative cohort had eleven to twelve patients and a response rate of roughly 32%. What the authors observed across the whole study: Only a few patients per response group were included in the TCR analyses, and the authors called for validation in larger cohorts. Higher pretreatment blood Treg/Th17 ratios correlated with both higher pretreatment blood TCRbeta clonality and lower post-treatment tumor TCRbeta clonality. After neoadjuvant nivolumab, T cell clonality (Gini index) in PBMCs was significantly higher in non-responders than in responders.

For deep sequencing of PBMC libraries, mostly approximately 460 ng of input genomic DNA was used, and six replicates were run per sample. TCRbeta libraries were prepared with the immunoSEQ hsTCRbeta kit according to the manufacturer's instructions. Sequencing of the completed libraries took place using an Illumina NovaSeq 6000 S4 flow cell after they had been pooled to about 3 nM. Per the source publication's procedure: Raw data preprocessing and quality control were performed with the immunoSEQ Analyzer. The analysis was restricted to productive rearrangements, with each unique CDR3 amino acid sequence defining a clonotype. Repertoire clonality was estimated as the Gini-Simpson index, computed with the R package tcR. Gini indices were compared with Student's t test, and associations with tumor size change were assessed by Pearson correlation. In its TCRdb copy, this immuneACCESS table keeps in-frame sequences only and misses some clones. Where compared with another copy, unresolved V genes explain less than half of these, and the others have no known cause. Clone size and the V and J calls come from that table; the DNA yielded D and trimming. Recorded for this sample are some 15,000 clones; more than 65% of them occurred a single time. 2.9% of the sample rests with the top ten.

From the cysteine through the phenylalanine, the CDR3 covers 14 amino acids. Only the CDR3 part of the read is kept: 42 bases, read in frame from the first base. CDR1 is given as SGDLS and CDR2 as YYNGEE, both from the germline V gene. V sheds 0 bases and J sheds 7 bases, leaving 10 bases between their ends. The sample's time point label, in plain terms: before neoadjuvant nivolumab. None of the patients had received prior systemic or radiation treatment, and all were newly diagnosed with stage II-IVA oral cavity squamous cell carcinoma. The cohort was made up of patients with locally advanced, HPV-negative oral cavity squamous cell carcinoma. Peripheral blood mononuclear cells were analyzed directly and were not maintained or expanded in culture. The samples were drawn from a longitudinal correlative study tied to a single-arm phase II trial testing neoadjuvant nivolumab in oral cavity squamous cell carcinoma. Subject-matched pre- and post-treatment PBMCs and tumors from three responders and three non-responders were subjected to genomic DNA-based TCRbeta sequencing. Peripheral blood mononuclear cells were collected before nivolumab treatment and again after treatment, at the time of surgery. Genomic DNA was isolated from PBMCs using the Maxwell RSC DNA from Cells kit.

Concerning this clone: The clone's antigen remains unknown. The record has no base qualities; no much larger clone is one base away.

The receptor comes from a person between 40 and 80 years old with oral cavity squamous cell carcinoma. The source was PBMCs, collected before nivolumab (anti-PD-1) treatment. This receptor chain uses TRBV9 and TRBJ2-2; the D gene is not confidently resolved. The DNA sequence follows: TGTGCCAGCAGCGTAGAGGTTGGGGTCGGGGAGCTGTTTTTT. Protein translation: CASSVEVGVGELFF.